This TCR beta chain originates from a study of identical twins. Whole-study results and caveats: Twin pairs had excess sharing that was weaker in beta out-of-frame sequences. Insertion counts were lower in abundant cord blood beta clonotypes, a trend that memory repertoires did not show.

One entry per CDR3 protein results from TCRdb running MiXCR on the 5' RACE reads. The repertoire holds some 1,600,000 distinct CDR3 sequences, about 32% seen once, with 0.25% to 0.3% in the top ten. This CDR3 comprises 11 residues. With 4 bases removed from V and 2 bases from J, the gap between germline ends came to 0 bases. The germline gives CDR1 SNHLY, CDR2 FYNNEI. This clonotype has a count of ten or more. The antigen is undetermined. The sequence came from a newborn girl in good health. The chain combines TRBV2 with TRBJ2-4; D unresolved. The sample was cord blood. The CDR3 here is CASSAKNIQYF. DNA for the CDR3: TGTGCCAGCAGTGCCAAAAACATTCAGTACTTC.